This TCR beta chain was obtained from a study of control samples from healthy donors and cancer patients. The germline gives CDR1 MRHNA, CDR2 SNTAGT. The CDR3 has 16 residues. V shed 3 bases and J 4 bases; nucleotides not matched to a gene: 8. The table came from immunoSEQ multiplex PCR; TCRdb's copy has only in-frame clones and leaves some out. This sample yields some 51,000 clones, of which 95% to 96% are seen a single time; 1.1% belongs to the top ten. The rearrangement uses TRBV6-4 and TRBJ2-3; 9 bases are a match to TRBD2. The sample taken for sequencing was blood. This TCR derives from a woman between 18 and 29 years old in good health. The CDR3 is CASSETGTSNADTQYF. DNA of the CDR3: TGTGCCAGCAGTGAGACCGGGACTAGCAACGCAGATACGCAGTATTTT.